The clone carrying this T cell receptor (beta chain) was detected only a few times. The data are from a study of blood T cell repertoires in COVID-19. Study at large: Spain, Italy and the United States supplied samples that represented acute and convalescent COVID-19. T cells, B-cell-depleted T cells, or PBMCs provided the cDNA or gDNA that served as material.

The CDR3 is 15 residues long. The V end was cut by 5 bases, the J end by 5 bases, with 19 bases between. Germline CDR1 and CDR2: MNHEY and SMNVEV (reference sequence). Authors' methods: Estimated nucleated cell counts came from reference gene primer amplification. Only in-frame clones appear in the TCRdb table, and some are missing; sequencing was by immunoSEQ multiplex PCR. V and J calls and clone size are copied from that table; D and trimming were computed from the DNA. This table has 45,000 to 65,000 clones, 80% to 90% appearing once. This TCR came from a woman aged 55-70 years with acute or convalescent COVID-19. The specimen was peripheral blood. The chain has TRBV27 and TRBJ2-7, with TRBD2 as a possible D gene (6 bases). CDR3 protein: CASSRLGQGGNEQYF. CDR3 nucleotide sequence: TGTGCCAGCAGTCGCCTTGGGCAGGGAGGAAACGAGCAGTACTTC.